What follows is one TCR beta chain and its context. This sample is part of a study of blood T cell repertoires in COVID-19. The repertoire was sequenced with immunoSEQ multiplex PCR; TCRdb's copy has only in-frame clones and lacks some. The sample includes approximately 100,000 clones, 85% seen only once; the top ten take about 1.7%. V lost 0 bases and J 2 bases, leaving 13 bases between the germline ends. Germline lookup yields CDR1 LGHNA and CDR2 YSLEER. This CDR3 contains 16 residues. The TCR comes from a woman aged 70 to 79 with active or convalescent COVID-19. The chain carries TRBV4-3 and TRBJ1-2, with D perhaps TRBD1 (6 bases). Source material: peripheral blood. The CDR3 DNA is TGCGCCAGCAGCCAAGATTCGCAGGGGACCAACTATGGCTACACCTTC. Residues: CASSQDSQGTNYGYTF.